This is a list of T cell receptor beta chains from one sample in a study of CD8 T cells in ankylosing spondylitis. TCRdb itself ran the 5' RACE reads through MiXCR, one entry per CDR3 protein. This sample has approximately 25,000 distinct CDR3 sequences, with about a sixth found just once. The source material was blood. These receptors were taken from a male donor with ankylosing spondylitis or in good health (not recorded which). CDR3s leave out the opening cysteine and the closing phenylalanine or tryptophan. Size values are once, few and many counts, or a class for expanded clones, and some rows have none.

ASSLNYGGRFDEQY	TRBJ2-7	many	TRBV5-1
SASLRLAGGSTGELF	TRBJ2-2	many	TRBV20-1
ASGSRGGELF	TRBJ2-2	once	TRBV6-1
ASSYTGVEQF	TRBJ2-1	few	TRBV6-2/TRBV6-3
ASSLALASNEQF	TRBJ2-1	many	TRBV7-2
SARITRNTGELF	TRBJ2-2	many	TRBV20-1
ASSYPLRRDTGELF	TRBJ2-2	many	TRBV6-2/TRBV6-3
ASSPPGTGGNQPQH	TRBJ1-5	few	TRBV28
ASSLVQGSYSGNTIY	TRBJ1-3	.	TRBV7-2
SVGQVRGETQY	TRBJ2-5	.	TRBV29-1
ASSARGDGDNQPQH	TRBJ1-5	.	TRBV25-1
ASSSEGDSRTGELF	TRBJ2-2	few	TRBV5-1
ATSEMTGRRDTQY	TRBJ2-3	few	TRBV24-1
ASSSGGGSNNEQF	TRBJ2-1	.	TRBV12-3/TRBV12-4
ASSLVLGDTQY	TRBJ2-3	few	TRBV5-1
SATFTGRLINEKLF	TRBJ1-4	few	TRBV20-1